This T cell receptor beta chain was found in a study of spatial heterogeneity in lung cancer. Study-level background: Compared with alpha-chain sequences, beta-chain sequences were consistently detected in greater numbers.

Each TCR cDNA molecule bore a unique molecular identifier. TCRdb reprocessed the 5' RACE reads with MiXCR, giving one entry per CDR3 protein. The data hold some 10,000 distinct CDR3 sequences, with about 8.6% observed a single time. The time point was: sample taken at primary tumor resection. Sequencing of whole RNA from tumor, nontumor lung or frozen PBMC involved no sorting. Germline V gives CDR1 SGHDT, CDR2 YYEEEE. The CDR3 is made up of 13 amino acids. The ends lost 1 base at V and 7 bases at J; junction bases unmatched: 4. This clonotype is judged medium-sized. The sequence was obtained from a male donor with early-stage non-small cell lung cancer. The chain has TRBV5-6 and TRBJ2-7; TRBD1 matches at 8 bases. Sequenced here: PBMCs, sampled at surgery. For the CDR3, the DNA is TGTGCCAGCAGCTTGTTTACAGGGGGTGAGCAGTACTTC. It translates to CASSLFTGGEQYF.